This TCR beta chain was recorded in a study of cytomegalovirus exposure and HLA in healthy donors. Whole-study context: About 85 million unique TCRs from HLA-typed donors were held in an early release of data.

Vbeta (60) and Jbeta (13) primers were used in the PCR. The protocol was immunoSEQ multiplex PCR, while the TCRdb copy is restricted to in-frame clones and leaves out a portion. The table includes some 130,000 clones, more than 75% detected once. Details on this clone: Its antigen is currently unknown.

Study-level findings and limits: Generally TCR sequences proved uncommon, though certain public TCRs appeared in numerous donors.

Germline V CDR1 and CDR2: SNHLY, FYNNEI. The V segment lost 6 bases and the J segment 0 bases; nucleotides outside the gene matches: 3. The CDR3 loop spans 14 amino acids. The clonotype originates from a male donor in good health and CMV-seronegative. The chain employs TRBV2 and TRBJ2-7, with TRBD1 identical over 9 bases. Sequenced: PBMCs. The chain's CDR3 is CASRGQGISYEQYF. The CDR3 DNA reads TGTGCCAGCAGAGGACAGGGGATCTCCTACGAGCAGTACTTC.